This passage covers 12 T cell receptor beta chains from one sample sequenced in a study of cytomegalovirus exposure and HLA in healthy donors. Both 60 Vbeta primers and 13 Jbeta primers went into the PCR. This table comes from immunoSEQ multiplex PCR, and its TCRdb copy is limited to in-frame clones, with some not included. Of around 120,000 clones in the sample, 55% to 75% were seen once. Sequences were obtained from PBMCs. The receptors were sampled from a woman between 40 and 50 years old in good health and CMV-seropositive.

This clone was counted a few times. This chain uses TRBV6-5 with TRBJ2-7; 7 bases align to TRBD1. With V trimmed by 5 bases and J by 4 bases, 8 bases remained unmatched. CDR1 MNHEY and CDR2 SVGAGI come from the germline V gene. The CDR3 loop spans 14 amino acids. Written as DNA, the CDR3 is TGTGCCAGCAGTCTCACGGACAGGAATTACGAGCAGTACTTC. It encodes CASSLTDRNYEQYF.

This chain links TRBV6-1 with TRBJ1-2, with 7 bases lining up with TRBD1. The CDR3 is 11 amino acids. Germline CDR1 MNHNS, CDR2 SASEGT. V lost 6 bases and J lost 10; bases outside the gene matches: 5. DNA for the CDR3: TGTGCCAGCAGACAGGGGACTCTCTACACCTTC. Its translation: CASRQGTLYTF.

The CDR3 region has the DNA TGCAGCGTTGAGGACGCGGGCTACGAGCAGTACTTC. It is translated as CSVEDAGYEQYF. The gene calls are TRBV29-1 and TRBJ2-7; possible D gene TRBD2, 5 bases. CDR3 size: 12 residues. V lost 3 bases to trimming and J lost 3 bases, with 9 bases between them. The germline V gene has CDR1 SQVTM and CDR2 ANQGSEA.

V usage is TRBV6-1 and J usage is TRBJ1-5; no definite D call. This CDR3 has 15 residues. Germline V gene data show CDR1 as MNHNS and CDR2 as SASEGT. V shed 3 bases and J shed 0 bases, with 9 bases lying between them. CDR3 amino acids: CASSEWRSSNQPQHF. In DNA form, the CDR3 reads TGTGCCAGCAGTGAGTGGCGGAGTAGCAATCAGCCCCAGCATTTT.

This chain connects TRBV5-4 to TRBJ2-1, with 11 bases aligning to TRBD2. V dropped 4 bases and J dropped 6; count of bases not matched to a gene: 9. Germline loops: CDR1 SGHNT, CDR2 YYREEE (reference sequence). This CDR3 region has 16 residues. CDR3 nucleotide sequence: TGTGCCAGCAGCGAGCGAAAACTAGCGGGAGCCAATGAGCAGTTCTTC. This sequence encodes CASSERKLAGANEQFF.

The chain uses TRBV19 and TRBJ1-1; D might be TRBD1 (5 bases). CDR1 LNHDA and CDR2 SQIVND come from the germline V gene (reference sequence). The CDR3 covers 13 residues. The V end lost 1 base, the J end lost 7 bases, and 10 bases lay between the germline ends. CDR3 coding DNA: TGTGCCAGTAGTATAGGGGGGGGACGTGAAGCTTTCTTT. Its protein is CASSIGGGREAFF.

This clone was seen a single time. The genes are TRBV5-1 and TRBJ2-2; D not certain. Germline assignment: CDR1 SGHRS and CDR2 YFSETQ. The CDR3 runs to 14 residues. Between the trimmed V and J ends, which lost 4 bases and 4 bases, there was a span of 11 bases. The CDR3 sequence is CASSKSVSTGELFF. The DNA for the CDR3 is TGCGCCAGCAGCAAATCGGTGTCCACCGGGGAGCTGTTTTTT.

V usage is TRBV7-9 and J usage is TRBJ1-2, with D possibly matching TRBD1 (5 bases). Trimming took off 5 bases at V and 4 bases at J, with 11 bases between the two ends. The CDR3 runs 13 residues. Per the germline V gene, CDR1 is SEHNR and CDR2 is FQNEAQ (reference sequence). CDR3 in amino acids: CASSAGQPYGYTF. As DNA, the CDR3 is TGTGCCAGCAGCGCAGGACAACCCTATGGCTACACCTTC.

The sample holds a few counts of this clone. One end of the junction does not line up with germline, which may come from a read error. The gene calls are TRBV5-6 and TRBJ2-7, with D perhaps matching TRBD1 (5 bases). The CDR3 is 8 residues long. Germline loops: CDR1 SGHDT, CDR2 YYEEEE. Written as DNA, the CDR3 is TGCAGGGCCCACGAGCAGTACTTC. Protein product: CRAHEQYF.

V gene TRBV9 combines with J gene TRBJ2-3, with D tentatively TRBD1 (6 bases). V lost 4 bases and J 0 bases, leaving 15 bases between the germline ends. The CDR3 has 16 amino acids. The germline CDR1 and CDR2 sequences are SGDLS and YYNGEE. CDR3 coding DNA: TGTGCCAGCAGCCCACGGACAGACCGAAGCACAGATACGCAGTATTTT. Translating gives CASSPRTDRSTDTQYF.

The V call is TRBV12-5, the J call TRBJ2-3; D possibly corresponds to TRBD1 (6 bases). The CDR3 runs 16 residues. The germline V and J ends were trimmed by 2 bases and 1 base, with 13 bases remaining between them. Germline V lookup: CDR1 LGHNT, CDR2 FRNRAP. The CDR3: CASGLQRGGGTDTQYF. The CDR3, as DNA: TGTGCTAGTGGTTTGCAACGAGGGGGTGGCACAGATACGCAGTATTTT.

The chain joins TRBV28 to TRBJ2-3, with 7 nucleotides matching TRBD2. Germline loops: CDR1 MDHEN, CDR2 SYDVKM. V was pared by 5 bases and J by 0 bases, with 2 bases of the junction left unmatched. The CDR3 extends over 14 amino acids. The CDR3: CASSTAGSTDTQYF. CDR3 nucleotide sequence: TGTGCCAGCAGTACAGCGGGGAGCACAGATACGCAGTATTTT.